What follows are 2 T cell receptor beta chains derived from one specimen sequenced in a study of blood T cell repertoires in COVID-19. Data came from immunoSEQ multiplex PCR; TCRdb stores just in-frame clones and leaves some out. The sample has more than 70,000 clones; 86% are singletons. The sample consisted of peripheral blood. Receptor source: an elderly man with active or convalescent COVID-19.

The chain couples TRBV25-1 to TRBJ2-3; D remains ambiguous. The CDR3 is 17 amino acids. Trimming took 3 bases from V and 3 from J, leaving 19 bases between them. Germline CDR1 and CDR2: MGHDK and SYGVNS. The chain's CDR3 is CASSDSRLGEVTDTQYF. CDR3 nucleotides: TGTGCCAGCAGTGATAGTCGTCTAGGAGAGGTAACAGATACGCAGTATTTT.

The V gene is TRBV3-1 (or the pseudogene TRBV3-2), the J gene TRBJ2-2; TRBD2 matches 7 bases. CDR3 length: 16 amino acids. CDR1 is LGHDT and CDR2 is YNNKEL in the germline V gene (reference sequence). The junction had 2 bases not matched to a gene; V was cut back by 1 base and J by 0 bases. CDR3: CASSQGLAANTGELFF. The CDR3 DNA reads as TGTGCCAGCAGCCAAGGGCTAGCGGCGAACACCGGGGAGCTGTTTTTT.